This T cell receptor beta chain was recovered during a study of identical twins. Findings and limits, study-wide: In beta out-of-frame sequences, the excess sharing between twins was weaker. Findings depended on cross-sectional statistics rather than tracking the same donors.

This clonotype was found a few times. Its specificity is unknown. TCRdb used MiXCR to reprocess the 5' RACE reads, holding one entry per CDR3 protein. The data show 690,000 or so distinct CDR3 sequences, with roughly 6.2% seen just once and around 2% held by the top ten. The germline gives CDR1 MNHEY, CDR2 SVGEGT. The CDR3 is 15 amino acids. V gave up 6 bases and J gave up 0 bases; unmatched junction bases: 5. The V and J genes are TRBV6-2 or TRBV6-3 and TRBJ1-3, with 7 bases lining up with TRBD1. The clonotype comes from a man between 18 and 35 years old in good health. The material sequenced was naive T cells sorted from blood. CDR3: CASSEQGSSGNTIYF. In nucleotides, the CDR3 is TGTGCCAGCAGCGAACAGGGGAGCTCTGGAAACACCATATATTTT.